This TCR beta chain was sequenced during a study of blood T cell repertoires in COVID-19. Background on the study: The study drew acute and convalescent COVID-19 samples from the United States, Italy and Spain. T cells, B-cell-depleted T cells, or PBMCs supplied cDNA or gDNA.

The V gene end was trimmed by 8 bases and the J gene end by 5 bases; junction bases not matched to a gene: 4. The CDR3 is made up of 12 amino acids. Looked up from germline, CDR1 is MNHEY and CDR2 is SMNVEV (reference sequence). At least ten counts were recorded for this clone. Authors' data handling: It was from reference gene primer amplification that nucleated cell counts were estimated. Measured with immunoSEQ multiplex PCR; TCRdb has only the in-frame clones, and not every one. The DNA was the basis for D and trimming; V, J and clone size are from that table. Of about 120,000 clones listed, 60% to 85% were seen once; the top ten hold 2.3%.

The sequenced sample was peripheral blood. The V gene is TRBV27, the J gene TRBJ2-7; TRBD2 matches at 9 bases. The receptor comes from a man between 65 and 79 years old with acute or convalescent COVID-19. CDR3 nucleotides: TGTGCCAGCCGCGGGGGGGATAACGAGCAGTACTTC. This gives the protein CASRGGDNEQYF.